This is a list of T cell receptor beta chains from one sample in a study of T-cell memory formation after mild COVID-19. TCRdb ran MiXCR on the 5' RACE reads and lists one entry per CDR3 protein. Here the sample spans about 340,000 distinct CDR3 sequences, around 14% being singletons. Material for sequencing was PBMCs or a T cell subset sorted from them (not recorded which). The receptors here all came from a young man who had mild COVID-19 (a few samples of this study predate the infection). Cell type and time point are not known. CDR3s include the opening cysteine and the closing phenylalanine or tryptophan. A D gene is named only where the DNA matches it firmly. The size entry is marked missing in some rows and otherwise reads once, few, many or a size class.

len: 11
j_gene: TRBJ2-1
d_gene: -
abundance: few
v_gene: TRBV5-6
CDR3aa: CASSFGQKQFF
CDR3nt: TGTGCCAGCAGCTTCGGACAGAAGCAGTTCTTC

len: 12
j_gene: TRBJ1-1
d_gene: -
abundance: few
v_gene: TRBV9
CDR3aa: CASSALGGVAFF
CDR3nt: TGTGCCAGCAGCGCCTTAGGGGGAGTAGCTTTCTTT

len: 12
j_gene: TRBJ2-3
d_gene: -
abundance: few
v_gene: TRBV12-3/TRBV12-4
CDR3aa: CASSHDWDTQYF
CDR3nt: TGTGCCAGCAGTCATGATTGGGATACGCAGTATTTT

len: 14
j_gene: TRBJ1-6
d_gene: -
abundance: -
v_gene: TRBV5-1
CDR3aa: CASSLRIGNSPLHF
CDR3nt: TGCGCCAGCAGCTTGCGTATCGGGAATTCACCCCTCCACTTT

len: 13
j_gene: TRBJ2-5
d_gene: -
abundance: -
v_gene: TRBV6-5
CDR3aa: CASWTGGQETQYF
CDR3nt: TGTGCCAGCTGGACTGGTGGCCAAGAGACCCAGTACTTC

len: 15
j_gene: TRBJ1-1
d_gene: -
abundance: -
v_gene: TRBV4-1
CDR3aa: CASKGRTPMNTEAFF
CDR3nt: TGCGCCAGCAAGGGGCGGACACCGATGAACACTGAAGCTTTCTTT

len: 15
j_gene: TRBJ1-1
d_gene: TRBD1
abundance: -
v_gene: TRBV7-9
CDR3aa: CASSEGKQGTGEAFF
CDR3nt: TGTGCCAGCAGCGAGGGAAAACAGGGGACGGGTGAAGCTTTCTTT

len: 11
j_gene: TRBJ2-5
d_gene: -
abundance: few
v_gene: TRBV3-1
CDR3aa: CASSQVSGQYF
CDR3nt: TGTGCCAGCAGCCAAGTGTCAGGCCAGTACTTC

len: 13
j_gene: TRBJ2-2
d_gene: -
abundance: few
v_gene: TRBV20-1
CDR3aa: CSARSGVTGELFF
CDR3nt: TGCAGTGCGCGATCAGGGGTGACCGGGGAGCTGTTTTTT

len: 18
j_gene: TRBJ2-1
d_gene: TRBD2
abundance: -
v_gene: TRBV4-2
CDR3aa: CASSQTGTSGRAGNEQFF
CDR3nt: TGTGCCAGCAGCCAAACCGGGACTAGCGGCCGGGCCGGCAATGAGCAGTTCTTC

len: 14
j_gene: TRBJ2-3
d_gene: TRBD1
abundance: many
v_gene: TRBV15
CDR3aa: CATSRGQGGHTQYF
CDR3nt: TGTGCCACCAGCAGGGGACAGGGTGGGCATACGCAGTATTTT

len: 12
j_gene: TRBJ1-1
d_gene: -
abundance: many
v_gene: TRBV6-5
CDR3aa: CASSYGGTEAFF
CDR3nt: TGTGCCAGCAGTTACGGGGGCACTGAAGCTTTCTTT

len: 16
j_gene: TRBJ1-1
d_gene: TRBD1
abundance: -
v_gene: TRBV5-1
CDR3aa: CASSPRTGRRNTEAFF
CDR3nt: TGCGCCAGCAGCCCGAGGACAGGCCGGAGGAACACTGAAGCTTTCTTT

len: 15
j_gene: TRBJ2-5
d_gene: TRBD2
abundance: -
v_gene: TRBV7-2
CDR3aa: CASSRQRGNQETQYF
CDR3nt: TGTGCCAGCAGCCGCCAGCGGGGAAACCAAGAGACCCAGTACTTC

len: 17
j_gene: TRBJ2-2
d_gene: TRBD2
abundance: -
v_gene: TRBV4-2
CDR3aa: CASSQEGLAGTTGELFF
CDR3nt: TGTGCCAGCAGCCAAGAGGGACTAGCGGGGACGACCGGGGAGCTGTTTTTT

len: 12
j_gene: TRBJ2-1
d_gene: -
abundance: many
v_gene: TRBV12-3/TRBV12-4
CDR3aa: CASSLSGTAQFF
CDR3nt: TGTGCCAGCAGTTTATCCGGGACGGCACAGTTCTTC

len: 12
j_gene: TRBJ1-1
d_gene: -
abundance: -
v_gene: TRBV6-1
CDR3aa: CASSVARPEAFF
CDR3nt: TGTGCCAGCAGTGTGGCCAGGCCTGAAGCTTTCTTT